These T cell receptor beta chains were read from a single sample in a study of T cells after yellow fever vaccination. TCRdb analysed the 5' RACE reads with MiXCR anew, one entry per CDR3 protein. The table has approximately 610,000 distinct CDR3 sequences, 17% seen once; the top ten hold 15% to 20%. This specimen was PBMCs, taken 5 days after the first yellow fever vaccination. These TCRs come from a young man who received the YFV17D yellow fever vaccine. Both conserved end residues are part of each CDR3. D genes are given only for firm matches. Only part of the rows carry a size: once, few, many, or a class if the clone is expanded.

clone size: few; J gene: TRBJ1-6; V gene: TRBV10-3; CDR3 length: 15; D gene: -; CDR3 DNA: TGTGCCACCAGCTACAGGAGAGCTGATAATTCACCCCTCCACTTT; CDR3 protein: CATSYRRADNSPLHF
clone size: -; J gene: TRBJ2-3; V gene: TRBV7-7; CDR3 length: 16; D gene: TRBD2; CDR3 DNA: TGTGCCAGCAGCTTAGGTAGCGGGGTCGACACAGATACGCAGTATTTT; CDR3 protein: CASSLGSGVDTDTQYF
clone size: -; J gene: TRBJ1-1; V gene: TRBV20-1; CDR3 length: 13; D gene: -; CDR3 DNA: TGCAGTGCTAGCGTCAGATTGAACACTGAAGCTTTCTTT; CDR3 protein: CSASVRLNTEAFF
clone size: -; J gene: TRBJ1-1; V gene: TRBV9; CDR3 length: 13; D gene: -; CDR3 DNA: TGTGCCAGCAGCGGCCGGACGAACACTGAAGCTTTCTTT; CDR3 protein: CASSGRTNTEAFF
clone size: -; J gene: TRBJ2-5; V gene: TRBV5-1; CDR3 length: 15; D gene: -; CDR3 DNA: TGCGCCAGCAGCTTGTTTAGGGCGGCCCAAGAGACCCAGTACTTC; CDR3 protein: CASSLFRAAQETQYF
clone size: many; J gene: TRBJ1-1; V gene: TRBV10-3; CDR3 length: 15; D gene: TRBD1; CDR3 DNA: TGTGCCATCAGTGAGAGCAGGGGGGGAAACACTGAAGCTTTCTTT; CDR3 protein: CAISESRGGNTEAFF
clone size: few; J gene: TRBJ1-1; V gene: TRBV7-2; CDR3 length: 16; D gene: TRBD1; CDR3 DNA: TGTGCCAGCAGCTCCCCTCGACAGGGGGCTTCCACTGAAGCTTTCTTT; CDR3 protein: CASSSPRQGASTEAFF
clone size: -; J gene: TRBJ2-7; V gene: TRBV6-1; CDR3 length: 15; D gene: -; CDR3 DNA: TGTGCCAGCAGGGTGGGACGTCCGGGAAGTTACGAGCAGTACTTC; CDR3 protein: CASRVGRPGSYEQYF
clone size: -; J gene: TRBJ2-5; V gene: TRBV7-7; CDR3 length: 17; D gene: -; CDR3 DNA: TGTGCTAGCAGCCCCGGTAGGGGGGCGGGTTTCGGGGAGACCCAGTACTTC; CDR3 protein: CASSPGRGAGFGETQYF
clone size: -; J gene: TRBJ2-2; V gene: TRBV5-1; CDR3 length: 15; D gene: TRBD1; CDR3 DNA: TGCGCCAGCAGCAAAGGACAGGGGGTCACCGGGGAGCTGTTTTTT; CDR3 protein: CASSKGQGVTGELFF